Listed below are T cell receptor beta chains from one sample, sequenced in a study of blood T cell repertoires in COVID-19. Data came from immunoSEQ multiplex PCR; TCRdb stores just in-frame clones and leaves some out. Of some 200,000 clones listed, 85% to 90% are singletons. The sample consisted of peripheral blood. The receptors come from a man at least 80 years old with acute or convalescent COVID-19. Each CDR3 is given with its conserved first and last residue. D genes are given only for firm matches. The size field is filled for only some rows; it gives once, few, many or a size class.

V	J	size	D	DNA	CDR3
TRBV30	TRBJ2-5	once	NA	TGTGCCTGGAGTTATGGCGGAGCCCAAGAGACCCAGTACTTC	CAWSYGGAQETQYF
TRBV7-9	TRBJ2-1	NA	NA	TGTGCCAGCAACCCCTTTCCGCAGGTCTCGTACAATGAGCAGTTCTTC	CASNPFPQVSYNEQFF
TRBV6-5	TRBJ2-2	NA	TRBD1	TGTGCCAGCAGTTCCCGGACAGGGGAGAACACCGGGGAGCTGTTTTTT	CASSSRTGENTGELFF
TRBV5-1	TRBJ1-2	NA	TRBD1	TGCGCCAGCAGCGCCCAGACAGGGCGAAACTATGGCTACACCTTC	CASSAQTGRNYGYTF
TRBV3-1/TRBV3-2	TRBJ2-1	few	NA	TGTGCCAGCAGCCAAGCTTATCGGTTTTACAATGAGCAGTTCTTC	CASSQAYRFYNEQFF
TRBV15	TRBJ1-4	NA	NA	TGTGCCACCAGCACCGACGTAGCGGAAAAACTGTTTTTT	CATSTDVAEKLFF
TRBV27	TRBJ2-3	NA	NA	TGTGCCAGCAGTTTAGGGCAGGGGACAGATACGCAGTATTTT	CASSLGQGTDTQYF
TRBV9	TRBJ2-3	NA	NA	TGTGCCAGCACCCGCGACGGAGACGGAACAGATACGCAGTATTTT	CASTRDGDGTDTQYF
TRBV2	TRBJ2-2	NA	TRBD1	TGTGCCAGCAGTGAAGGGCCGACAGGGCGGACCGGGGAGCTGTTTTTT	CASSEGPTGRTGELFF
TRBV5-1	TRBJ1-2	once	TRBD1	TGCGCCAGCAGCACCGGACAGGGGAGGCACTATGGCTACACCTTC	CASSTGQGRHYGYTF
TRBV7-9	TRBJ1-1	NA	NA	TGTGCCAGCAGCTTAGAGTCTCACAGGAAAACTTTCTTT	CASSLESHRKTFF
TRBV12-3/TRBV12-4	TRBJ1-2	NA	NA	TGTGCCAGCAGTTTGGGGGGTAGTGGCTACACCTTC	CASSLGGSGYTF
TRBV4-2	TRBJ1-2	NA	TRBD1	TGTGCCAGCAGCCAAGGCGGGACAGGGGAGCGGGGCTACACCTTC	CASSQGGTGERGYTF
TRBV27	TRBJ1-6	NA	TRBD1	TGTGCCAGCAGTTTAGGAGGGACAGTTAATTCACCCCTCCACTTT	CASSLGGTVNSPLHF
TRBV5-1	TRBJ2-4	few	NA	TGCGCCAGCAGCGCGGAGGGTCTCCTTAGCCTTCAGTACTTC	CASSAEGLLSLQYF
TRBV10-3	TRBJ2-1	NA	NA	TGTGCCATCAGTGGAGAACAGGGAATGGGCAATGAGCAGTTCTTC	CAISGEQGMGNEQFF
TRBV30	TRBJ1-5	NA	NA	TGTGCCTGGAGTGTAGCAGCCTCGGGTAGCAATCAGCCCCAGCATTTT	CAWSVAASGSNQPQHF
TRBV7-9	TRBJ2-1	NA	NA	TGTGCCAGCAGCTTAGCCGACAATGAGCAGTTCTTC	CASSLADNEQFF
TRBV6-5	TRBJ1-4	NA	NA	TGTGCCAGCAGTCCACGACTGGGTTTGGGAAAACTGTTTTTT	CASSPRLGLGKLFF
TRBV19	TRBJ2-3	NA	NA	TGTGCCAGCTCCGAGCTCGGGAAAGATACGCAGTATTTT	CASSELGKDTQYF
TRBV28	TRBJ1-1	NA	NA	TGTGCCAGCACCCGAGAGAGGCGAGCTTTCTTT	CASTRERRAFF
TRBV18	TRBJ2-5	NA	NA	TGTGCCAGCTCACCACAAAGACAGAGACAAGAGACCCAGTACTTC	CASSPQRQRQETQYF
TRBV27	TRBJ1-2	few	TRBD1	TGTGCCAGCAGTCCTCAAACATCACTGGGACAGGTATATGGCTACACCTTC	CASSPQTSLGQVYGYTF
TRBV19	TRBJ2-2	NA	TRBD2	TGTGCCAGTAGTGCAGCGGGAGGCTGGCCCGGGGAGCTGTTTTTT	CASSAAGGWPGELFF
TRBV19	TRBJ2-7	NA	TRBD2	TGTGCCAGTAGTTCGGCGTCTAGCGGCTCCTACGAGCAGTACTTC	CASSSASSGSYEQYF
TRBV19	TRBJ2-1	NA	NA	TGTGCCAGTAGCCCCTGGGGCCAGACCTACAATGAGCAGTTCTTC	CASSPWGQTYNEQFF
TRBV18	TRBJ2-1	NA	TRBD2	TGTGCCAGCTCACCATCCTCTAGCGGGGGAAACAATGAGCAGTTCTTC	CASSPSSSGGNNEQFF